This entry lists 32 T cell receptor beta chains sequenced from one sample in a study of blood T cell repertoires in COVID-19. Assay: immunoSEQ multiplex PCR; the TCRdb copy retains only in-frame clones and omits some. This sample has about 250,000 clones, with roughly four fifths found just once. Material for sequencing was peripheral blood. The receptors were sampled from a man older than 75 with acute or convalescent COVID-19.

The chain joins TRBV19 to TRBJ2-2, with 10 bases that match TRBD2. Losses at the gene ends were 8 bases for V and 6 bases for J; bases not matched to a gene: 6. The CDR3 consists of 14 residues. Per the germline V gene, CDR1 is LNHDA and CDR2 is SQIVND (reference sequence). CDR3 sequence: CASRSSGRSGELFF. The CDR3 DNA follows: TGTGCCAGTCGGTCTAGCGGGAGATCCGGGGAGCTGTTTTTT.

The chain uses TRBV29-1 and TRBJ2-5, with TRBD1 identical over 8 bases. This CDR3 has 13 amino acids. Germline V gives CDR1 SQVTM, CDR2 ANQGSEA. J lost 5 bases, V lost 7 bases, and 9 bases had no gene match. CDR3 residues: CSGSRTGHETQYF. CDR3 in DNA: TGCAGCGGATCCAGGACAGGGCACGAGACCCAGTACTTC.

The table lists this clone with a few counts. The gene calls are TRBV19 and TRBJ1-1, with no clear D. Germline V CDR1 and CDR2: LNHDA, SQIVND (reference sequence). The CDR3 sequence is 12 residues long. Trimming took off 2 bases at V and 5 bases at J, with 6 bases between the two ends. The CDR3 loop is CASSISRTEAFF. The CDR3 DNA is TGTGCCAGTAGTATAAGCAGGACTGAAGCTTTCTTT.

The chain recombines TRBV18 with TRBJ1-6, with D unclear. Germline CDR1 KGHSH, CDR2 LQKENI. V lost 3 bases and J 14 bases, leaving 11 bases between the germline ends. This CDR3 contains 12 residues. DNA for the CDR3: TGTGCCAGCTCACCCGACTGGCCCTCCCTCCACTTT. Translated, it gives CASSPDWPSLHF. The complete variable domain, with remaining parts taken from reference TRBV18 and TRBJ1-6, reads NAGVMQNPRHLVRRRGQEARLRCSPMKGHSHVYWYRQLPEEGLKFMVYLQKENIIDESGMPKERFSAEFPKEGPSILRIQQVVRGDSAAYFCASSPDWPSLHFGNGTRLTVT.

The chain couples TRBV19 to TRBJ1-2, with 8 positions matching TRBD1. CDR1 and CDR2 (germline): LNHDA, SQIVND (reference sequence). The ends lost 3 bases at V and 2 bases at J; junction bases unmatched: 5. This CDR3 contains 15 residues. The CDR3 region is CASSIPGTGNYGYTF. DNA of the CDR3: TGTGCCAGTAGTATTCCTGGGACAGGAAACTATGGCTACACCTTC. Filled out from reference TRBV19 and TRBJ1-2, the complete variable domain reads DGGITQSPKYLFRKEGQNVTLSCEQNLNHDAMYWYRQDPGQGLRLIYYSQIVNDFQKGDIAEGYSVSREKKESFPLTVTSAQKNPTAFYLCASSIPGTGNYGYTFGSGTRLTVV.

As regards this clone: The sample carries other DNA sequences with the same CDR3. The chain recombines TRBV11-2 with TRBJ1-6, with 8 nucleotides matching TRBD1. This CDR3 comprises 14 residues. V trimming: 3 bases; J trimming: 10 bases; junction bases outside the gene matches: 5. Germline V lookup: CDR1 SGHAT, CDR2 FQNNGV. CDR3 residues: CASSFGQGGSPLHF. CDR3 coding DNA: TGTGCCAGCAGCTTTGGACAGGGTGGATCACCCCTCCACTTT.

This chain uses TRBV10-3 with TRBJ1-5, with 9 bases lining up with TRBD1. CDR1 ENHRY and CDR2 SYGVKD come from the germline V gene. V lost 6 bases and J lost 7; bases outside the gene matches: 4. The CDR3 is 13 amino acids. The CDR3 DNA is TGTGCCATCAGAGAGGGACAGGGCCAGCCCCAGCATTTT. This sequence encodes CAIREGQGQPQHF.

This clone was seen once. This rearrangement joins TRBV6-5 to TRBJ2-7; 7 bases line up with TRBD1. J lost 5 bases, V lost 2 bases, and 6 bases had no gene match. The germline CDR1 and CDR2 sequences are MNHEY and SVGAGI. CDR3 size: 14 residues. The CDR3, as DNA: TGTGCCAGCAGTTACGGGGCAGGGGGACACGAGCAGTACTTC. It translates to CASSYGAGGHEQYF.

This clone was counted a single time. This rearrangement joins TRBV5-1 to TRBJ1-1; unclear D gene. The CDR3 has 13 amino acids. With 4 bases removed from V and 2 bases from J, the gap between germline ends came to 9 bases. Germline V gene sequence: CDR1 SGHRS, CDR2 YFSETQ. Here the CDR3 DNA reads TGCGCCAGCAGCCTTACAGTAAACACTGAAGCTTTCTTT. This gives the protein CASSLTVNTEAFF.

There are a few counts of this clone. The chain couples TRBV19 to TRBJ1-5; the match to TRBD1 covers 7 bases. Looked up from germline, CDR1 is LNHDA and CDR2 is SQIVND (reference sequence). The CDR3 extends over 17 amino acids. The trim removed 5 bases at V and 2 bases at J, leaving 12 bases unmatched. The CDR3 coding sequence is TGTGCCAGTAGTTCACCCCGACAGGGAATGCGCAATCAGCCCCAGCATTTT. Its translation is CASSSPRQGMRNQPQHF. The full variable domain, with the rest looked up from reference TRBV19 and TRBJ1-5, is DGGITQSPKYLFRKEGQNVTLSCEQNLNHDAMYWYRQDPGQGLRLIYYSQIVNDFQKGDIAEGYSVSREKKESFPLTVTSAQKNPTAFYLCASSSPRQGMRNQPQHFGDGTRLSIL.

The rearrangement links TRBV12-5 to TRBJ2-3; D gene unclear. CDR3 size: 16 residues. Germline V gene lookup returns CDR1 LGHNT and CDR2 FRNRAP. Trimming took off 0 bases at V and 6 bases at J, with 16 bases between the two ends. CDR3 amino acids: CASGLVESHTTDTQYF. In nucleotides, the CDR3 is TGTGCTAGTGGTTTGGTTGAATCACACACCACGGATACGCAGTATTTT.

The rearrangement uses TRBV28 and TRBJ1-3; 12 bases map to TRBD1. V shed 4 bases, J shed 2 bases, and the junction held 9 bases outside the gene matches. CDR3 size: 18 residues. Germline V gives CDR1 MDHEN, CDR2 SYDVKM. CDR3: CASSSFFGTGGTGNTIYF. CDR3 DNA: TGTGCCAGCAGTTCCTTCTTCGGGACAGGGGGCACTGGAAACACCATATATTTT.

The chain employs TRBV18 and TRBJ1-5; TRBD1 matches 7 bases. Germline lookup yields CDR1 KGHSH and CDR2 LQKENI. This CDR3 has 14 amino acids. The V and J ends lost 5 bases and 5 bases, in that order; junction bases with no gene match: 6. The DNA of the CDR3 is TGTGCCAGCTCAAAACAGGGGACGGATCAGCCCCAGCATTTT. It is translated as CASSKQGTDQPQHF.

The chain links TRBV19 to TRBJ1-3; perhaps TRBD1 as D (6 bases). Trimming took off 2 bases at V and 1 base at J, with 21 bases between the two ends. The CDR3 length is 19 residues. Looked up from germline, CDR1 is LNHDA and CDR2 is SQIVND (reference sequence). The CDR3, as DNA: TGTGCCAGTAGTATACGCCCCCCGACAGGCCACCCTTCTGGAAACACCATATATTTT. Protein product: CASSIRPPTGHPSGNTIYF.

The genes are TRBV5-1 and TRBJ1-5; D is undetermined. The V gene lost 0 bases and the J gene lost 1 base, with 8 bases spanning the gap. The CDR3 length is 15 residues. The V gene's germline CDR1 is SGHRS and CDR2 YFSETQ. The CDR3 loop reads CASSLVPGSNQPQHF. CDR3 DNA sequence: TGCGCCAGCAGCTTGGTCCCGGGAAGCAATCAGCCCCAGCATTTT.

V usage is TRBV6-4 and J usage is TRBJ1-1; TRBD1 matches 10 bases. CDR1 and CDR2 from the germline V gene are MRHNA and SNTAGT. The CDR3 consists of 14 residues. V lost 6 bases to trimming and J lost 7 bases; unmatched junction nucleotides: 8. The CDR3 loop is CASRLDRGQSEAFF. CDR3 nucleotide sequence: TGTGCCAGCAGACTAGACAGGGGGCAGAGTGAAGCTTTCTTT.

J is TRBJ2-2 and V is TRBV7-9; D gene unclear. This CDR3 spans 13 amino acids. V shed 3 bases and J shed 3 bases, with 5 bases lying between them. In germline, CDR1 is SEHNR, CDR2 FQNEAQ (reference sequence). As DNA, the CDR3 is TGTGCCAGCAGCTTTCCCTACACCGGGGAGCTGTTTTTT. It codes for CASSFPYTGELFF.

The chain recombines TRBV9 with TRBJ2-3; D is ambiguous. Germline values: CDR1 SGDLS, CDR2 YYNGEE. CDR3 length equals 16 residues. Trimming cost V 0 bases and J 0 bases, with 11 bases left between them. The CDR3 here is CASSVGGSTSTDTQYF. For the CDR3, the DNA is TGTGCCAGCAGCGTAGGTGGTTCTACTAGCACAGATACGCAGTATTTT.

The genes are TRBV7-9 and TRBJ2-6, with a possible D match to TRBD2 (5 bases). This CDR3 comprises 15 residues. Germline V gene data show CDR1 as SEHNR and CDR2 as FQNEAQ (reference sequence). V dropped 6 bases and J dropped 2 bases, with 11 bases sitting between them. This chain's CDR3 is CASSVAGPGANVLTF. Here the CDR3 DNA reads TGTGCCAGCAGTGTGGCGGGCCCTGGGGCCAACGTCCTGACTTTC.

This rearrangement joins TRBV18 to TRBJ2-1; 11 bases match TRBD2. Germline assignment: CDR1 KGHSH and CDR2 LQKENI. J lost 1 base, V lost 0 bases, and 2 bases had no gene match. The CDR3 covers 17 residues. The chain's CDR3 is CASSPPGLAASYNEQFF. CDR3 DNA sequence: TGTGCCAGCTCACCACCGGGACTAGCGGCTTCCTACAATGAGCAGTTCTTC.

J is TRBJ2-2 and V is TRBV19; D is unclear. The germline CDR1 and CDR2 sequences are LNHDA and SQIVND (reference sequence). This CDR3 region has 15 residues. Deletions cut 6 bases from V and 5 bases from J, with 16 bases between. CDR3 protein: CASSSRSLPTGELFF. The CDR3 coding sequence is TGTGCCAGTAGCTCTAGATCACTCCCAACCGGGGAGCTGTTTTTT.

V is TRBV18 and J is TRBJ1-3, with 8 bases fitting TRBD1. CDR3 length: 17 residues. CDR1 KGHSH and CDR2 LQKENI come from the germline V gene. Trimming removed 0 bases from V and 1 base from J; junction bases left unmatched: 5. For the CDR3, the DNA is TGTGCCAGCTCACCACCGACGACAGGGGCTTCTGGAAACACCATATATTTT. This codes for CASSPPTTGASGNTIYF.

Written as DNA, the CDR3 is TGTGCCAGCAGCCGGGGAGGGAACACCGGGGAGCTGTTTTTT. Protein product: CASSRGGNTGELFF. The V call is TRBV7-9, the J call TRBJ2-2, with D tentatively TRBD2 (6 bases). CDR1 SEHNR and CDR2 FQNEAQ come from the germline V gene (reference sequence). The germline V and J ends were trimmed by 5 bases and 1 base, with 8 bases remaining between them. This CDR3 spans 14 amino acids.

This clone appeared a few times. The chain has TRBV18 and TRBJ2-3, with no clear D. This CDR3 has 18 residues. Trimming left V 2 bases short and J 2 bases short, with 20 bases between. Looked up from germline, CDR1 is KGHSH and CDR2 is LQKENI. The CDR3 protein is CASSPEFVYSYSTDTQYF. The CDR3 DNA reads as TGTGCCAGCTCACCAGAGTTTGTATACAGCTACTCCACAGATACGCAGTATTTT.

This sequence joins TRBV9 and TRBJ2-5; possibly TRBD2 for D (6 bases). The germline V gene encodes CDR1 SGDLS and CDR2 YYNGEE. Between the trimmed V and J ends, which lost 1 base and 2 bases, there was a span of 15 bases. The CDR3 has 16 residues. The CDR3 sequence is CASSVFAGWGQETQYF. The CDR3 DNA sequence: TGTGCCAGCAGCGTATTCGCGGGGTGGGGACAAGAGACCCAGTACTTC.

The chain has TRBV5-6 and TRBJ1-5; the D is unclear. Germline lookup yields CDR1 SGHDT and CDR2 YYEEEE. V shed 0 bases and J shed 3 bases, with 16 bases lying between them. The CDR3 is 17 amino acids. This CDR3 is CASSLENTEPYNQPQHF. The CDR3 DNA is TGTGCCAGCAGCTTGGAGAATACGGAGCCGTACAATCAGCCCCAGCATTTT. The variable domain in full, with the rest retrieved from reference TRBV5-6 and TRBJ1-5, is DAGVTQSPTHLIKTRGQQVTLRCSPKSGHDTVSWYQQALGQGPQFIFQYYEEEERQRGNFPDRFSGHQFPNYSSELNVNALLLGDSALYLCASSLENTEPYNQPQHFGDGTRLSIL.

The chain combines TRBV28 with TRBJ2-6; 10 bases are shared with TRBD1. CDR1 is MDHEN, CDR2 SYDVKM, per germline. Trimming took 6 bases from V and 0 from J; bases not matched to a gene: 11. This CDR3 region has 19 residues. Written as DNA, the CDR3 is TGTGCCAGCAGGGCAGACAGGGGGCGACGCCTCTCTGGGGCCAACGTCCTGACTTTC. Translation: CASRADRGRRLSGANVLTF.

CDR3 sequence: CSVMEAGGGDEQFF. As DNA, the CDR3 is TGCAGCGTTATGGAAGCAGGGGGCGGCGATGAGCAGTTCTTC. The chain is built from TRBV29-1 and TRBJ2-1, with 8 bases aligning to TRBD1. Germline V lookup: CDR1 SQVTM, CDR2 ANQGSEA. The length of the CDR3 is 14 residues. J was trimmed by 8 bases and V by 5 bases; bases with no gene match: 11.

J is TRBJ2-2 and V is TRBV10-3; TRBD1 is a possible D gene (6 bases). V lost 3 bases and J lost 4, with 12 bases in between. CDR1 is ENHRY, CDR2 SYGVKD, per germline. The CDR3 extends over 15 amino acids. CDR3 in DNA: TGTGCCATCAGTGACAGGGGCCGGGTCACCGGGGAGCTGTTTTTT. This codes for CAISDRGRVTGELFF.

The chain links TRBV30 to TRBJ2-2; weak D call: TRBD1 (5 bases). This CDR3 contains 14 residues. Germline V gene data show CDR1 as GTSNPN and CDR2 as SVGIG (reference sequence). The ends were cut back, 1 base at V and 2 bases at J, with 8 bases in the middle. The CDR3 DNA is TGTGCCTGGAGTGAACAGGTCAACACCGGGGAGCTGTTTTTT. It encodes CAWSEQVNTGELFF. Combining the CDR3 with reference TRBV30 and TRBJ2-2 gives the whole variable domain SQTIHQWPATLVQPVGSPLSLECTVEGTSNPNLYWYRQAAGRGLQLLFYSVGIGQISSEVPQNLSASRPQDRQFILSSKKLLLSDSGFYLCAWSEQVNTGELFFGEGSRLTVL.

This clone has a single count. The CDR3 loop is CASSPRDRGVTNEKLFF. The CDR3 DNA follows: TGTGCCAGCAGCCCCCGGGACAGGGGCGTTACTAATGAAAAACTGTTTTTT. This chain connects TRBV11-2 to TRBJ1-4; TRBD1 agrees at 10 bases. The trim removed 5 bases at V and 2 bases at J, leaving 8 bases unmatched. CDR3 length equals 17 residues. The germline V gene encodes CDR1 SGHAT and CDR2 FQNNGV.

The chain employs TRBV7-9 and TRBJ2-3, with 11 bases lining up with TRBD2. The CDR3 runs 15 residues. Germline CDR1 SEHNR, CDR2 FQNEAQ (reference sequence). V shed 2 bases and J 7 bases; nucleotides not matched to a gene: 5. In DNA form, the CDR3 reads TGTGCCAGCAGCTTAACTAGCGGGAGAGTAAATACGCAGTATTTT. Amino acids: CASSLTSGRVNTQYF.